The 22 T cell receptor beta chains given below trace back to one sample, sequenced in a study of OX40 agonist ivuxolimab in advanced cancers. Repertoires were generated with immunoSEQ multiplex PCR, while TCRdb's copy carries only in-frame clones and drops some. Of about 71,000 clones in the sample, around nine tenths were seen once. The material was CD4+ or CD8+ T cells sorted from blood, obtained in a trial of the OX40 agonist ivuxolimab. The receptors stem from an adult with an advanced solid tumor such as melanoma, head and neck, liver or kidney cancer.

The V call is TRBV6-5, the J call TRBJ1-2; 8 positions match TRBD1. The germline V gene encodes CDR1 MNHEY and CDR2 SVGAGI. This CDR3 has 12 amino acids. Trimming at V came to 4 bases and at J to 8 bases, leaving 3 bases not matched to a gene. The CDR3 DNA is TGTGCCAGCAGTTTCAGGGGGCAGGGCTACACCTTC. Residues: CASSFRGQGYTF.

This chain connects TRBV6-5 to TRBJ1-3, with D perhaps TRBD1 (5 bases). Trimming took off 5 bases at V and 0 bases at J, with 11 bases between the two ends. The CDR3 loop spans 15 amino acids. The germline gives CDR1 MNHEY, CDR2 SVGAGI. The CDR3 DNA reads TGTGCCAGCAGTCCGGGACTCAACTCTGGAAACACCATATATTTT. Translation: CASSPGLNSGNTIYF.

The rearrangement uses TRBV5-1 and TRBJ2-3, with 7 bases lining up with TRBD1. Trimming removed 8 bases from V and 2 bases from J; junction bases left unmatched: 5. This CDR3 has 13 residues. Germline CDR1 and CDR2: SGHRS and YFSETQ. This CDR3 reads CASGQASTDTQYF. The DNA of the CDR3 is TGCGCCAGTGGACAGGCGTCCACAGATACGCAGTATTTT.

The rearrangement uses TRBV2 and TRBJ1-5; TRBD1 is a possible D gene (6 bases). The CDR3 is made up of 14 amino acids. CDR1 is SNHLY, CDR2 FYNNEI, per germline. V gave up 6 bases and J gave up 7 bases, with 16 bases separating them. CDR3 nucleotides: TGTGCCAGCAGACTACAGGGAGGGTTGCAGCCCCAGCATTTT. Amino acids: CASRLQGGLQPQHF.

This sequence joins TRBV9 and TRBJ2-7; D is tentatively TRBD1 or TRBD2 (5 bases each). Trimming removed 2 bases from V and 4 bases from J, with 13 bases in between. Germline values: CDR1 SGDLS, CDR2 YYNGEE. The CDR3 is 14 residues long. CDR3 DNA sequence: TGTGCCAGCAGCGTGGGGGATAGTCGGTACGAGCAGTACTTC. This sequence encodes CASSVGDSRYEQYF.

This clone was observed a handful of times. The genes are TRBV9 and TRBJ2-3, with 12 bases fitting TRBD2. CDR1 is SGDLS and CDR2 is YYNGEE in the germline V gene. The length of the CDR3 is 16 residues. V gave up 3 bases and J gave up 4 bases; unmatched junction bases: 6. The CDR3 here is CASSARTSGVADTQYF. CDR3 bases: TGTGCCAGCAGCGCCCGGACTAGCGGGGTCGCAGATACGCAGTATTTT.

The CDR3 nucleotides are TGTGCCAGCGAGCTTGACACTGAAGCTTTCTTT. It is translated as CASELDTEAFF. The chain employs TRBV2 and TRBJ1-1, with unresolved D. CDR1 is SNHLY, CDR2 FYNNEI, per germline. This CDR3 comprises 11 residues. V was trimmed by 8 bases and J by 3 bases, leaving 7 bases between them.

The chain combines TRBV6-5 with TRBJ2-1; D may match TRBD1 or TRBD2 (5 bases each). V lost 5 bases to trimming and J lost 4 bases, with 15 bases between them. This CDR3 is built from 15 residues. From germline, CDR1 is MNHEY and CDR2 SVGAGI. The CDR3 sequence is CASSRAGGSYNEQFF. In DNA form, the CDR3 reads TGTGCCAGCAGTCGCGCTGGGGGTTCTTACAATGAGCAGTTCTTC.

This clone has just one count. The chain has TRBV9 and TRBJ2-3; TRBD1 agrees at 12 bases. The germline gives CDR1 SGDLS, CDR2 YYNGEE. CDR3 size: 19 residues. J gave up 0 bases and V 2 bases, and 10 bases lay outside the gene matches. The CDR3 protein is CASSVRPGQGAVSTDTQYF. The CDR3 DNA reads as TGTGCCAGCAGCGTTCGCCCGGGACAGGGGGCGGTCAGCACAGATACGCAGTATTTT.

CDR3 nucleotides: TGTGCCAGCAGCTTCGGTTCCGGGGAGCTGTTTTTT. Translation gives CASSFGSGELFF. The chain links TRBV7-8 to TRBJ2-2; D remains unclear. The germline V and J ends were trimmed by 3 bases and 6 bases, with 5 bases remaining between them. Germline CDR1 is SGHVS and CDR2 is FQNEAQ. This CDR3 contains 12 residues.

The chain joins TRBV6-1 to TRBJ2-1, with 10 bases matching TRBD2. The CDR3 totals 14 residues. V shed 7 bases, J shed 6 bases, and the junction held 6 bases outside the gene matches. Germline assignment: CDR1 MNHNS and CDR2 SASEGT. The CDR3 nucleotides read TGTGCCAGCAAAGAGCTAGCGGGGGCCAATGAGCAGTTCTTC. This gives the protein CASKELAGANEQFF.

The chain couples TRBV10-3 to TRBJ1-3; D is possibly TRBD1 (5 bases). Trimming shortened V by 4 bases and J by 3 bases, and 13 bases separated the two germline ends. This CDR3 comprises 15 residues. In germline, CDR1 is ENHRY, CDR2 SYGVKD. CDR3 sequence reads: CAISVGGVGGNTIYF. Here the CDR3 DNA reads TGTGCCATCAGTGTGGGGGGAGTTGGTGGAAACACCATATATTTT.

The V call is TRBV10-1, the J call TRBJ2-3, with 8 nucleotides matching TRBD2. V lost 9 bases and J lost 2; bases outside the gene matches: 16. The CDR3 sequence is 17 residues long. Germline V lookup: CDR1 WNHNN, CDR2 SYGVQD (reference sequence). CDR3 in DNA: TGCGCCAGACTTGGACTAGCCGGGGGAGGAGACACAGATACGCAGTATTTT. Protein: CARLGLAGGGDTDTQYF.

A note on this clone: The same CDR3 is also encoded by other DNA sequences in this sample. The rearrangement joins TRBV20-1 to TRBJ2-5; D is undetermined. Per germline, CDR1 DFQATT and CDR2 SNEGSKA (reference sequence). With 3 bases removed from V and 4 bases from J, the gap between germline ends came to 3 bases. CDR3 length equals 10 residues. The DNA of the CDR3 is TGCAGTGCTAGGAGAGAGACCCAGTACTTC. Amino acid sequence: CSARRETQYF.

This chain uses TRBV19 with TRBJ2-1; 7 nucleotides line up with TRBD1. This CDR3 is built from 12 residues. Germline V gene lookup returns CDR1 LNHDA and CDR2 SQIVND (reference sequence). With V trimmed by 5 bases and J by 8 bases, 3 bases remained unmatched. For the CDR3, the DNA is TGTGCCAGTAGTGAACAGGGGTATGAGCAGTTCTTC. This translates into CASSEQGYEQFF.

The chain joins TRBV19 to TRBJ1-5; D perhaps matches TRBD1 (6 bases). This CDR3 region has 16 residues. The V end was cut by 5 bases, the J end by 2 bases, with 16 bases between. The germline V gene has CDR1 LNHDA and CDR2 SQIVND (reference sequence). The CDR3, as DNA: TGTGCCAGTAGTCGTTTGGACAGATTCGGCAATCAGCCCCAGCATTTT. Its protein product is CASSRLDRFGNQPQHF.

The chain links TRBV29-1 to TRBJ1-2; perhaps TRBD1 as D (5 bases). From germline, CDR1 is SQVTM and CDR2 ANQGSEA. V gave up 6 bases and J gave up 8 bases, with 13 bases separating them. This CDR3 is 11 amino acids long. The CDR3 is CSVMGPDGYTF. The CDR3, as DNA: TGCAGCGTCATGGGGCCAGACGGCTACACCTTC. Supplemented by reference TRBV29-1 and TRBJ1-2, the full variable domain reads SAVISQKPSRDICQRGTSLTIQCQVDSQVTMMFWYRQQPGQSLTLIATANQGSEATYESGFVIDKFPISRPNLTFSTLTVSNMSPEDSSIYLCSVMGPDGYTFGSGTRLTVV.

This sequence joins TRBV5-1 and TRBJ2-3; 11 bases map to TRBD2. With V trimmed by 6 bases and J by 2 bases, 5 bases remained unmatched. This CDR3 spans 15 amino acids. CDR1 and CDR2 from the germline V gene are SGHRS and YFSETQ. The CDR3 DNA reads TGCGCCAGCAAAAGACTAGCGGGAAACACAGATACGCAGTATTTT. Residues: CASKRLAGNTDTQYF.

The chain carries TRBV15 and TRBJ1-5; the D is unclear. V dropped 1 base and J dropped 4 bases, with 5 bases sitting between them. The CDR3 covers 13 residues. CDR1 and CDR2 (germline): LNHNV, YYDKDF (reference sequence). CDR3 bases: TGTGCCACCAGCAGAGCGACTAATCAGCCCCAGCATTTT. The encoded protein is CATSRATNQPQHF.

This chain links TRBV2 with TRBJ2-3, with D perhaps TRBD1 or TRBD2 (5 bases each). V lost 0 bases and J 10 bases, leaving 17 bases between the germline ends. This CDR3 comprises 15 residues. The germline CDR1 and CDR2 sequences are SNHLY and FYNNEI. CDR3: CASSEALGGSWAQYF. In DNA, the CDR3 is TGTGCCAGCAGTGAAGCGCTTGGGGGTTCTTGGGCGCAGTATTTT.

The chain couples TRBV15 to TRBJ2-3, with D possibly TRBD2 on 6 matching bases. Germline V gene sequence: CDR1 LNHNV, CDR2 YYDKDF (reference sequence). Trimming took off 3 bases at V and 1 base at J, with 8 bases between the two ends. CDR3 size: 14 residues. CDR3: CATSRTRGTDTQYF. For the CDR3, the DNA is TGTGCCACCAGCAGGACTAGGGGCACAGATACGCAGTATTTT.

The rearrangement uses TRBV7-3 and TRBJ2-1; TRBD1 matches 9 bases. This CDR3 is built from 15 residues. Germline CDR1 SGHTA, CDR2 FQGTGA. Trimming took 5 bases from V and 6 from J; bases not matched to a gene: 8. The CDR3 DNA reads as TGTGCCAGCAGCCCGGGGGACAGGGTAGGCAATGAGCAGTTCTTC. Translated, it gives CASSPGDRVGNEQFF.